This is a list of T cell receptor beta chains from one sample in a study of blood T cell repertoires in COVID-19. Sequencing was performed with immunoSEQ multiplex PCR; in TCRdb, only in-frame clones are kept and a portion is missing. The table has around 620,000 clones, approximately 90% seen once. The sample consisted of peripheral blood. Source of these receptors: a woman aged 18-29 years with acute or convalescent COVID-19. The conserved cysteine and the conserved F or W are not part of the CDR3 here.

v_call cdr3_length cdr3_aa
TRBV6-5 13 ASSLSGTGSTEAF
TRBV6-5 11 ASGRGMNTEAF
TRBV6-5 13 ASTNRSPRPGKLF
TRBV7-8 13 ASSPTGVWGTEAF
TRBV27 13 ASSLSAQGPNGYT
TRBV11-3 11 ASSPRGNYEQY
TRBV7-2 9 ASSLAGGCT
TRBV19 10 ASSSGTGRAF
TRBV28 14 ASSSPGQGKVYEQY
TRBV6-5 12 ASRQDGYTGELF
TRBV5-4 13 ASSLPRGSRTEAF
TRBV30 9 AWAGAGEAF
TRBV5-8 14 ASSLGQGAYNSPLH
TRBV6-5 10 ASSRTERSAF
TRBV6-5 12 ASRRQFSGNTIY
TRBV7-2 11 ASSLQGNYGYT
TRBV10-3 12 AIRTGTSAYEQY
TRBV11-2 9 ASSGGDGYT
TRBV9 13 ASSADRGGYNEQF
TRBV28 11 ASSLVESTEAF
TRBV5-4 14 ASSLAGQGALWGYT
TRBV10-2 11 ASLGQGWVEQY
TRBV10-2 13 ASKGQGGLNYGYT
TRBV9 12 ASSVTGINTEAF
TRBV18 14 ASSPRDSQRVYGYT
TRBV2 11 ASRAGGSGELF
TRBV9 16 ASSPGTPSFGTNEKLF
TRBV5-1 15 ASSLGRGLDMNTEAF
TRBV9 17 ASSDSRTGSGSSTDTQY
TRBV5-6 12 ASTQGTELYGYT
TRBV7-9 12 ASSLGGTNYGYT
TRBV9 16 ASSRRRAGQGNTGELF
TRBV19 14 ASSIKLGQLNEKLF
TRBV19 13 ASSILFRQAYGYT
TRBV10-3 10 AIRVQGWGYT
TRBV4-1 13 ASSQGEGGGEKLF
TRBV15 14 ATSRAMGQSTGELF
TRBV19 12 ASSITGESTEAF
TRBV7-8 13 ASSLARGASQPQH
TRBV28 9 ATLGWSEQF
TRBV2 9 ASSAGTEAF
TRBV7-9 14 ASSLAHGQGVYGYT
TRBV27 11 ASSLAGKGGYT
TRBV4-3 13 ASSQDGGGSGELF